Shown below are 27 T cell receptor beta chains from a single sample sequenced in a study of PD-L1 blockade in urothelial cancer. Libraries were prepared by immunoSEQ multiplex PCR; TCRdb keeps only in-frame clonotypes and omits some of them. The sample shows 45,000 to 50,000 clones, approximately 90% of them seen only once. The sequences come from PBMCs, collected around atezolizumab (anti-PD-L1) treatment. The receptors stem from a man older than 75 with urothelial cancer.

V and J are TRBV5-1 and TRBJ2-7, with D perhaps TRBD1 (5 bases). Germline V gene lookup returns CDR1 SGHRS and CDR2 YFSETQ. Trimming removed 0 bases from V and 2 bases from J, with 15 bases in between. The CDR3 runs 16 residues. CDR3 sequence reads: CASSLGYTTETYEQYF. CDR3 DNA sequence: TGCGCCAGCAGCTTGGGATACACGACAGAAACCTACGAGCAGTACTTC. Full variable domain (remainder filled in from reference TRBV5-1 and TRBJ2-7): KAGVTQTPRYLIKTRGQQVTLSCSPISGHRSVSWYQQTPGQGLQFLFEYFSETQRNKGNFPGRFSGRQFSNSRSEMNVSTLELGDSALYLCASSLGYTTETYEQYFGPGTRLTVT.

The V and J genes are TRBV5-1 and TRBJ2-3; TRBD1 matches 10 bases. Trimming at V came to 4 bases and at J to 3 bases, leaving 2 bases not matched to a gene. The germline V gene encodes CDR1 SGHRS and CDR2 YFSETQ. This CDR3 has 14 residues. Written as DNA, the CDR3 is TGCGCCAGCAGCCCGGGACAGGGGACAGATACGCAGTATTTT. Residues: CASSPGQGTDTQYF.

CDR3 region: CASSQEGDLRTQTQYF. CDR3 nucleotides: TGCGCCAGCAGCCAAGAGGGGGACTTGAGGACGCAGACCCAGTACTTC. This rearrangement joins TRBV4-1 to TRBJ2-5; D is perhaps TRBD2 (6 bases). V was pared by 0 bases and J by 6 bases, with 17 bases between. Germline lookup yields CDR1 MGHRA and CDR2 YSYEKL. CDR3 length: 16 residues.

The rearrangement joins TRBV10-3 to TRBJ2-2, with TRBD1 identical over 9 bases. The trim removed 4 bases at V and 5 bases at J, leaving 8 bases unmatched. The CDR3 spans 16 residues. Germline V gives CDR1 ENHRY, CDR2 SYGVKD. CDR3 sequence reads: CAISGLGQGVTGELFF. CDR3 nucleotide sequence: TGTGCCATCAGTGGTTTGGGACAGGGAGTAACCGGGGAGCTGTTTTTT.

J is TRBJ1-3 and V is TRBV7-2; the D gene is possibly TRBD1 (5 bases). Germline CDR1 reads SGHTA; CDR2 reads FQGNSA. V was cut by 5 bases and J by 4 bases, with 15 bases left in between. The CDR3 covers 15 residues. CDR3 DNA sequence: TGTGCCAGCAGCCCGAGCAGGGTACCCGGAAACACCATATATTTT. Translating gives CASSPSRVPGNTIYF. Full variable domain (remainder filled in from reference TRBV7-2 and TRBJ1-3): GAGVSQSPSNKVTEKGKDVELRCDPISGHTALYWYRQSLGQGLEFLIYFQGNSAPDKSGLPSDRFSAERTGGSVSTLTIQRTQQEDSAVYLCASSPSRVPGNTIYFGEGSWLTVV.

This rearrangement joins TRBV19 to TRBJ1-1; unclear D gene. The CDR3 consists of 14 residues. Germline loops: CDR1 LNHDA, CDR2 SQIVND (reference sequence). The V end was cut by 4 bases, the J end by 4 bases, with 13 bases between. In DNA, the CDR3 is TGTGCCAGTAGTAGCCCAAGCCGGGGCACTGAAGCTTTCTTT. Protein: CASSSPSRGTEAFF.

The chain combines TRBV7-2 with TRBJ2-7; tentatively, D is TRBD2 (6 bases). The germline V gene has CDR1 SGHTA and CDR2 FQGNSA. CDR3 length: 13 residues. Trimming removed 5 bases from V and 2 bases from J, with 10 bases in between. CDR3 sequence reads: CASSNSGPYEQYF. CDR3 coding DNA: TGTGCCAGCAGCAATAGCGGACCCTACGAGCAGTACTTC.

This sequence joins TRBV5-4 and TRBJ1-2; D is possibly TRBD1 (5 bases). V lost 2 bases to trimming and J lost 6 bases, with 17 bases between them. Germline values: CDR1 SGHNT, CDR2 YYREEE (reference sequence). This CDR3 has 15 amino acids. In DNA form, the CDR3 reads TGTGCCAGCAGCTTAAGGGGTCCGATATTGGATGGCTACACCTTC. Translation: CASSLRGPILDGYTF.

The gene calls are TRBV30 and TRBJ2-1; 7 nucleotides agree with TRBD2. V was clipped by 7 bases and J by 0 bases; unmatched bases: 6. Germline loops: CDR1 GTSNPN, CDR2 SVGIG (reference sequence). The CDR3 has 14 residues. Here the CDR3 reads CAYIAGSSYNEQFF. CDR3 nucleotide sequence: TGTGCCTATATAGCGGGCAGCTCCTACAATGAGCAGTTCTTC. Looking up the rest from reference TRBV30 and TRBJ2-1 gives the full variable domain: SQTIHQWPATLVQPVGSPLSLECTVEGTSNPNLYWYRQAAGRGLQLLFYSVGIGQISSEVPQNLSASRPQDRQFILSSKKLLLSDSGFYLCAYIAGSSYNEQFFGPGTRLTVL.

This clone appeared once. The CDR3 DNA follows: TGTGCCAGCAGCGGCTGGGACACTACAGATACGCAGTATTTT. Translation: CASSGWDTTDTQYF. V gene TRBV11-2 combines with J gene TRBJ2-3; TRBD1 might be the D (6 bases). V lost 5 bases and J 3 bases, leaving 12 bases between the germline ends. CDR3 length equals 14 residues. Germline V gene sequence: CDR1 SGHAT, CDR2 FQNNGV.

J is TRBJ2-7 and V is TRBV5-1; D possibly corresponds to TRBD1 (5 bases). V was shortened by 0 bases and J by 0 bases, with 13 bases between the two germline ends. The CDR3 totals 16 residues. CDR1 is SGHRS, CDR2 YFSETQ, per germline. The CDR3 loop reads CASSLASDTSSYEQYF. The CDR3 coding sequence is TGCGCCAGCAGCTTGGCCTCGGACACCTCCTCCTACGAGCAGTACTTC.

This clone was seen only once. The chain couples TRBV19 to TRBJ2-1; 11 nucleotides match TRBD2. The J segment lost 9 bases and the V segment lost 4 bases, leaving 8 bases of the junction unmatched. Germline V gene data show CDR1 as LNHDA and CDR2 as SQIVND (reference sequence). The CDR3 totals 15 residues. CDR3 in DNA: TGTGCCAGTAGTAAGACTAGCGGGGTAGGGAGTGAGCAGTTCTTC. This sequence encodes CASSKTSGVGSEQFF.

The chain is built from TRBV5-6 and TRBJ2-7; 8 bases map to TRBD2. The CDR3 is made up of 14 amino acids. CDR1 SGHDT and CDR2 YYEEEE come from the germline V gene. V lost 1 base to trimming and J lost 3 bases; unmatched junction nucleotides: 3. The CDR3 bases are TGTGCCAGCAGCTTGCTTAGCGGGAACTACGAGCAGTACTTC. It yields the protein CASSLLSGNYEQYF. Based on the CDR3 plus reference TRBV5-6 and TRBJ2-7, the full variable domain is DAGVTQSPTHLIKTRGQQVTLRCSPKSGHDTVSWYQQALGQGPQFIFQYYEEEERQRGNFPDRFSGHQFPNYSSELNVNALLLGDSALYLCASSLLSGNYEQYFGPGTRLTVT.

The chain joins TRBV7-8 to TRBJ1-5, with D perhaps TRBD1 (6 bases). This CDR3 has 17 amino acids. V was shortened by 1 base and J by 0 bases, with 13 bases between the two germline ends. The germline CDR1 and CDR2 sequences are SGHVS and FQNEAQ. CDR3 DNA sequence: TGTGCCAGCAGCTTAGTGAGCGGACAGAATAGCAATCAGCCCCAGCATTTT. It is translated as CASSLVSGQNSNQPQHF.

This chain joins TRBV11-2 and TRBJ2-1; 10 nucleotides agree with TRBD2. V shed 5 bases and J 7 bases; nucleotides not matched to a gene: 5. Germline lookup yields CDR1 SGHAT and CDR2 FQNNGV. The CDR3 consists of 14 residues. The CDR3 spells CASSLGLAENEQFF. The CDR3 nucleotides are TGTGCCAGCAGCCTCGGACTAGCGGAAAATGAGCAGTTCTTC.

This chain joins TRBV6-1 and TRBJ1-2, with D uncertain. The ends were cut back, 0 bases at V and 2 bases at J, with 7 bases in the middle. The CDR3 totals 14 residues. Germline assignment: CDR1 MNHNS and CDR2 SASEGT. DNA of the CDR3: TGTGCCAGCAGTGAAGCTTGGAGAAACTATGGCTACACCTTC. Protein product: CASSEAWRNYGYTF.

The chain couples TRBV5-6 to TRBJ2-5; 7 positions match TRBD1. CDR1 is SGHDT and CDR2 is YYEEEE in the germline V gene. The CDR3 runs to 14 residues. V shed 0 bases and J 7 bases; nucleotides not matched to a gene: 6. CDR3 region: CASSLERGPGTQYF. The CDR3 DNA follows: TGTGCCAGCAGCTTGGAAAGGGGGCCTGGGACCCAGTACTTC.

This clone occurred once. V usage is TRBV6-5 and J usage is TRBJ2-7; TRBD2 might be the D (6 bases). V lost 1 base and J lost 6, with 16 bases in between. The CDR3 consists of 15 residues. Germline lookup yields CDR1 MNHEY and CDR2 SVGAGI. CDR3 coding DNA: TGTGCCAGCAGTTACTTGGGACTGCGGGCCCCCGAGCAGTACTTC. Its translation: CASSYLGLRAPEQYF.

The chain combines TRBV10-2 with TRBJ1-5; weak D call: TRBD1 (6 bases). V was trimmed by 4 bases and J by 4 bases, leaving 11 bases between them. This CDR3 comprises 14 residues. Germline CDR1 and CDR2: WSHSY and SAAADI. CDR3 region: CASSAGQLNQPQHF. CDR3 bases: TGCGCCAGCAGTGCCGGACAGCTTAATCAGCCCCAGCATTTT.

For this clone: Relative to the germline gene, one junction end is altered; a read error may explain this. The chain couples TRBV29-1 to TRBJ1-1; D gene unclear. Germline CDR1 is SQVTM and CDR2 is ANQGSEA. The CDR3 has 12 amino acids. The CDR3 nucleotides are TGCAGCGTTGTTCGGCTTGGTCCAGAACGGGTCTTT. Encoded protein: CSVVRLGPERVF.

The chain has TRBV30 and TRBJ2-2, with D possibly matching TRBD2 (5 bases). This CDR3 has 13 residues. V gave up 6 bases and J gave up 11 bases, with 19 bases separating them. Germline V CDR1 and CDR2: GTSNPN, SVGIG (reference sequence). As DNA, the CDR3 is TGTGCCTGTCCTTCGGAGGCCCGCGGAGAGCTGTTTTTT. It specifies CACPSEARGELFF.

The CDR3, as DNA: TGTGCCAGCAGTTCCCCCTCCCTTTTTTATAGCAATCAGCCCCAGCATTTT. Its translation: CASSSPSLFYSNQPQHF. The genes are TRBV2 and TRBJ1-5, with D unclear. The V gene's germline CDR1 is SNHLY and CDR2 FYNNEI. The V end was cut by 5 bases, the J end by 0 bases, with 17 bases between. The CDR3 runs 17 residues.

The CDR3: CASSPTSGTSYEQYF. The CDR3 DNA reads TGTGCCAGCTCACCTACTAGCGGAACCTCCTACGAGCAGTACTTC. V gene TRBV18 combines with J gene TRBJ2-7, with 8 nucleotides matching TRBD2. The CDR3 has 15 amino acids. The V segment lost 3 bases and the J segment 0 bases; nucleotides outside the gene matches: 4. Looked up from germline, CDR1 is KGHSH and CDR2 is LQKENI.

This clone came up a few times. The chain links TRBV30 to TRBJ1-1; D gene ambiguous. Germline V gene sequence: CDR1 GTSNPN, CDR2 SVGIG (reference sequence). The V and J ends lost 2 bases and 0 bases respectively, with 4 bases between them. This CDR3 contains 12 residues. The CDR3 protein is CAWSSLNTEAFF. The CDR3 coding sequence is TGTGCCTGGAGTAGCCTGAACACTGAAGCTTTCTTT. Full variable domain (remainder filled in from reference TRBV30 and TRBJ1-1): SQTIHQWPATLVQPVGSPLSLECTVEGTSNPNLYWYRQAAGRGLQLLFYSVGIGQISSEVPQNLSASRPQDRQFILSSKKLLLSDSGFYLCAWSSLNTEAFFGQGTRLTVV.

This clone was detected a few times. The DNA of the CDR3 is TGTGCCAGCAGCTTCGTCCACCTCCGGGACAGGGGCAATGAGCAGTTCTTC. Amino acids: CASSFVHLRDRGNEQFF. V is TRBV11-2 and J is TRBJ2-1, with 10 bases identical to TRBD1. The V gene end was trimmed by 3 bases and the J gene end by 6 bases; junction bases not matched to a gene: 11. CDR1 SGHAT and CDR2 FQNNGV come from the germline V gene. The CDR3 runs 17 residues.

The chain is built from TRBV28 and TRBJ2-3, with 12 bases that match TRBD2. CDR3 size: 18 residues. The germline gives CDR1 MDHEN, CDR2 SYDVKM. Trimming removed 7 bases from V and 1 base from J; junction bases left unmatched: 12. CDR3 region: CASTLGLAGPRGTDTQYF. CDR3 nucleotide sequence: TGTGCCAGCACCCTCGGACTAGCGGGGCCCAGGGGCACAGATACGCAGTATTTT.

The rearrangement links TRBV19 to TRBJ2-1; 13 nucleotides agree with TRBD2. With 5 bases clipped from V and 4 bases from J, the junction kept 5 bases outside the gene matches. The CDR3 consists of 16 residues. The V gene's germline CDR1 is LNHDA and CDR2 SQIVND (reference sequence). The CDR3: CASSPRTSGRYNEQFF. The CDR3 nucleotides are TGTGCCAGTAGTCCCCGGACTAGCGGGAGATACAATGAGCAGTTCTTC.